This T cell receptor (beta chain) appears in the sequencing data of a study of early T cells in non-severe SARS-CoV-2 infection. The CDR3 has 19 amino acids. Each single cDNA molecule received a unique molecular identifier. TCRdb reanalysed the 5' RACE reads using MiXCR and keeps one entry per CDR3 protein. The sample records tens of thousands of distinct CDR3 sequences, around 6.8% being singletons. Sequencing used whole blood. The TCR comes from an adult who was a healthcare worker with PCR-confirmed SARS-CoV-2 infection or an uninfected control (not recorded which). This rearrangement joins TRBV12-2 to TRBJ2-6; TRBD1 is the table's D call and was not checked against the DNA. TRBV12-2 is given as a pseudogene. In DNA, the CDR3 is TGTGCAAGTCGCCCGCGGAGACAGGGTTCCTTCGCTGGGGCCAACGTCCTGACTTTC. As protein: CASRPRRQGSFAGANVLTF.